The rows below give T cell receptor beta chains drawn from one sample of a study of blood T cell repertoires in COVID-19. Method: immunoSEQ multiplex PCR; TCRdb's copy keeps in-frame clones and lacks some. Of approximately 500,000 clones listed, 85% to 90% are singletons. The sequenced sample consisted of peripheral blood. These receptor sequences come from a woman aged 45-65 years with COVID-19, enrolled during active disease. The CDR3 runs from the conserved cysteine through the conserved F or W. The D gene is left open where the match is weak. Size is stated for part of the rows, as once, few or many counts, or as a class when the clone is expanded.

CDR3 length	D gene	clone size	V gene	J gene	CDR3 protein	CDR3 DNA
15	TRBD2	NA	TRBV14	TRBJ2-7	CASSQALAEPYEQYF	TGTGCCAGCAGCCAAGCACTAGCGGAGCCTTACGAGCAGTACTTC
15	NA	NA	TRBV7-9	TRBJ1-1	CASSLGPGIHTEAFF	TGTGCCAGCAGCTTAGGACCGGGGATACATACTGAAGCTTTCTTT
16	TRBD1	NA	TRBV19	TRBJ2-7	CASSPLTGVKSYEQYF	TGTGCCAGTAGTCCTTTGACAGGGGTTAAGTCCTACGAGCAGTACTTC
16	TRBD2	once	TRBV4-1	TRBJ2-1	CASSQAPGTSGGEQFF	TGCGCCAGCAGCCAAGCGCCCGGGACTAGCGGGGGGGAGCAGTTCTTC
18	NA	NA	TRBV11-2	TRBJ2-4	CASSLLGQTRIAKNIQYF	TGTGCCAGCAGCTTATTGGGCCAGACGCGAATAGCCAAAAACATTCAGTACTTC
21	TRBD2	NA	TRBV3-1/TRBV3-2	TRBJ2-3	CASSQDRWRAGGRVRADTQYF	TGTGCCAGCAGCCAAGATAGGTGGAGAGCGGGGGGGCGGGTACGCGCAGATACGCAGTATTTT
14	TRBD1	NA	TRBV6-5	TRBJ1-5	CASILTGNNQPQHF	TGTGCCAGCATCCTGACAGGGAACAATCAGCCCCAGCATTTT
14	NA	NA	TRBV5-1	TRBJ1-3	CASSFSFPGDTIYF	TGCGCCAGCAGTTTCAGTTTCCCCGGGGACACCATATATTTT
13	TRBD2	few	TRBV30	TRBJ2-1	CAWKRGGLGEQFF	TGTGCCTGGAAGCGGGGGGGCCTCGGTGAGCAGTTCTTC
14	NA	once	TRBV30	TRBJ1-1	CAWSPGGGKTEAFF	TGTGCCTGGAGTCCCGGGGGGGGGAAAACTGAAGCTTTCTTT
16	NA	once	TRBV28	TRBJ2-1	CASSSYRDVSYNEQFF	TGTGCCAGCAGTTCCTACCGGGATGTGTCCTACAATGAGCAGTTCTTC
16	TRBD2	NA	TRBV5-1	TRBJ2-1	CASSLVVAGGTDEQFF	TGCGCCAGCAGCTTGGTTGTAGCGGGGGGCACCGATGAGCAGTTCTTC
14	TRBD2	NA	TRBV7-3	TRBJ2-1	CASSIGTSGGEQFF	TGTGCCAGCAGCATTGGGACTAGCGGGGGCGAGCAGTTCTTC
19	TRBD1	once	TRBV7-8	TRBJ1-6	CASSPGTGRLSSYNSPLHF	TGTGCCAGCAGCCCCGGGACAGGGCGGCTTAGCTCCTATAATTCACCCCTCCACTTT
15	TRBD1	NA	TRBV5-1	TRBJ1-2	CASSEYDRQGSGYTF	TGCGCCAGCAGCGAATATGACCGACAGGGAAGCGGCTACACCTTC
13	NA	NA	TRBV27	TRBJ1-1	CASSLRRDTEAFF	TGTGCCAGCAGTCTCCGCCGGGACACTGAAGCTTTCTTT
13	TRBD1	NA	TRBV29-1	TRBJ2-3	CSVETGGTDTQYF	TGCAGCGTTGAGACAGGGGGCACAGATACGCAGTATTTT
14	TRBD1	NA	TRBV28	TRBJ2-7	CASSVRGSFGEQYF	TGTGCCAGCAGCGTCAGGGGGTCTTTCGGGGAGCAGTACTTC
15	NA	NA	TRBV9	TRBJ2-7	CASSADIAGFSEQYF	TGTGCCAGCAGCGCGGATATCGCGGGTTTTTCCGAGCAGTACTTC
15	TRBD2	NA	TRBV9	TRBJ2-7	CASSPRRGSSYEQYF	TGTGCCAGCAGCCCCCGGCGGGGGAGCTCCTACGAGCAGTACTTC
14	TRBD1	NA	TRBV6-1	TRBJ2-7	CASSEDWSGQGVSF	TGTGCCAGCAGTGAAGACTGGTCAGGACAGGGGGTTTCCTTC
14	TRBD1	NA	TRBV10-3	TRBJ2-7	CAITQGAGSYEQYF	TGTGCCATCACTCAGGGGGCGGGCTCCTACGAGCAGTACTTC
15	TRBD1	NA	TRBV29-1	TRBJ2-3	CSVLGGDRGGDTQYF	TGCAGCGTCTTAGGGGGGGACAGGGGTGGAGATACGCAGTATTTT
11	NA	NA	TRBV12-5	TRBJ1-1	CASGFMSEAFF	TGTGCTAGTGGTTTTATGTCTGAAGCTTTCTTT
15	NA	NA	TRBV9	TRBJ2-2	CASSVLARGSGELFF	TGTGCCAGCAGCGTATTGGCCCGGGGTAGCGGGGAGCTGTTTTTT
15	TRBD1	NA	TRBV20-1	TRBJ1-6	CSASGFGTGDSPLHF	TGCAGTGCTAGTGGTTTCGGGACAGGGGATTCACCCCTCCACTTT
11	NA	NA	TRBV6-6	TRBJ1-2	CASSYLYGYTF	TGTGCCAGCAGTTACCTCTATGGCTACACCTTC
14	NA	once	TRBV10-3	TRBJ2-3	CAISEGSGGDTQYF	TGTGCCATCAGTGAAGGATCGGGTGGAGATACGCAGTATTTT
14	NA	NA	TRBV7-9	TRBJ1-1	CASSPPKGLAEAFF	TGTGCCAGCAGCCCCCCAAAGGGGCTCGCTGAAGCTTTCTTT
15	TRBD2	NA	TRBV4-1	TRBJ2-5	CASSLTSGGAETQYF	TGCGCCAGCAGCCTGACTAGCGGGGGGGCAGAGACCCAGTACTTC
15	TRBD1	NA	TRBV10-2	TRBJ1-1	CASSESGQGNTEAFF	TGCGCCAGCAGTGAGTCTGGACAGGGGAACACTGAAGCTTTCTTT
15	NA	NA	TRBV18	TRBJ2-5	CASSPFLGDQETQYF	TGTGCCAGCTCACCATTCCTCGGGGATCAAGAGACCCAGTACTTC
16	TRBD1	NA	TRBV2	TRBJ1-2	CASSETRTGGGYGYTF	TGTGCCAGCAGTGAAACCCGGACAGGGGGAGGCTATGGCTACACCTTC
15	NA	NA	TRBV18	TRBJ1-1	CASSPRVGGNTEAFF	TGTGCCAGCTCACCCCGTGTGGGGGGGAACACTGAAGCTTTCTTT
17	TRBD1	NA	TRBV18	TRBJ1-1	CASSLDRVMSSNTEAFF	TGTGCCAGCTCTCTTGACAGGGTAATGTCTTCGAACACTGAAGCTTTCTTT
14	NA	NA	TRBV21-1	TRBJ2-7	CASSKADRTYEQYF	TGTGCCAGCAGCAAAGCGGACAGGACCTACGAGCAGTACTTC
16	NA	NA	TRBV5-6	TRBJ1-2	CASSTGGIGANYGYTF	TGTGCCAGCAGCACGGGGGGGATTGGAGCTAACTATGGCTACACCTTC
17	NA	NA	TRBV5-8	TRBJ2-2	CASRQPTRNWNTGELFF	TGTGCCAGCAGGCAACCCACCAGGAATTGGAACACCGGGGAGCTGTTTTTT
14	TRBD1	NA	TRBV9	TRBJ1-1	CASAQGAMNTEAFF	TGTGCCAGTGCACAGGGGGCTATGAACACTGAAGCTTTCTTT
15	TRBD1	NA	TRBV15	TRBJ1-2	CATSRGGQTNYGYTF	TGTGCCACCAGCAGGGGGGGACAGACAAACTATGGCTACACCTTC